Presented here are 24 T cell receptor beta chains from one specimen sequenced in a study of blood T cell repertoires in COVID-19. TCRdb's table, derived via immunoSEQ multiplex PCR, lists solely in-frame clones and lacks some. The sample has fewer than 200,000 clones; over 60% are singletons. Input material: peripheral blood. These receptor sequences come from a woman aged 70 to 79 with acute or convalescent COVID-19.

The sample holds a few counts of this clone. The rearrangement links TRBV3-1 (or the pseudogene TRBV3-2) to TRBJ2-1; TRBD2 matches 12 bases. The V gene end was trimmed by 0 bases and the J gene end by 3 bases; junction bases not matched to a gene: 12. Germline-derived CDR1 and CDR2 are LGHDT and YNNKEL (reference sequence). The CDR3 consists of 20 residues. The CDR3 nucleotides read TGTGCCAGCAGCCAAGATCTCCTAGCGGGAGGGACCTCCTACTACAATGAGCAGTTCTTC. Protein: CASSQDLLAGGTSYYNEQFF.

The V gene is TRBV30, the J gene TRBJ1-5; 7 bases are a match to TRBD1. V gave up 3 bases and J gave up 7 bases; unmatched junction bases: 12. The length of the CDR3 is 15 residues. Germline V gives CDR1 GTSNPN, CDR2 SVGIG (reference sequence). The CDR3 loop reads CAWSAPGTETQPQHF. The CDR3 region has the DNA TGTGCCTGGAGCGCGCCGGGGACAGAGACACAGCCCCAGCATTTT.

The chain is built from TRBV21-1 and TRBJ2-3; the table's TRBD1 call for D was not verified on the DNA. TRBV21-1 is labeled a pseudogene. The CDR3 is made up of 14 amino acids. The CDR3 DNA reads TGTGCCAGCAGCAAGACAGATAGCACAGATACGCAGTATTTT. This gives the protein CASSKTDSTDTQYF.

The chain joins TRBV24-1 to TRBJ2-5, with a weak D call TRBD2 (5 bases). Per the germline V gene, CDR1 is KGHDR and CDR2 is SFDVKD. The CDR3 sequence is 14 residues long. V was pared by 6 bases and J by 9 bases, with 19 bases between. The chain's CDR3 is CATSNSASSGAQYF. The CDR3 DNA reads as TGTGCCACCAGTAATAGCGCCAGTTCCGGGGCCCAGTACTTC.

This chain joins TRBV5-1 and TRBJ2-5, with 8 bases matching TRBD1. V was pared by 4 bases and J by 5 bases, with 13 bases of the junction left unmatched. CDR1 is SGHRS and CDR2 is YFSETQ in the germline V gene. The CDR3 has 16 amino acids. The CDR3: CASSRRRQGAGETQYF. CDR3 in DNA: TGCGCCAGCAGCCGACGGCGGCAGGGGGCCGGGGAGACCCAGTACTTC. The whole variable domain, remainder taken from reference TRBV5-1 and TRBJ2-5, is KAGVTQTPRYLIKTRGQQVTLSCSPISGHRSVSWYQQTPGQGLQFLFEYFSETQRNKGNFPGRFSGRQFSNSRSEMNVSTLELGDSALYLCASSRRRQGAGETQYFGPGTRLLVL.

The V gene is TRBV29-1, the J gene TRBJ2-5; weak D call: TRBD1 (6 bases). The V gene lost 7 bases and the J gene lost 5 bases, with 17 bases spanning the gap. The CDR3 has 13 residues. Per the germline V gene, CDR1 is SQVTM and CDR2 is ANQGSEA. The CDR3 DNA is TGCAGCGCTTCACCCACAGGGTGGGAGACCCAGTACTTC. Translation: CSASPTGWETQYF.

The chain links TRBV5-1 to TRBJ1-3; a weak D match, TRBD1 (5 bases). The ends were cut back, 3 bases at V and 1 base at J, with 11 bases in the middle. Germline V gene sequence: CDR1 SGHRS, CDR2 YFSETQ. This CDR3 contains 15 residues. The CDR3 loop reads CASSSAGTSGNTIYF. DNA of the CDR3: TGCGCCAGCAGCTCGGCGGGGACGTCTGGAAACACCATATATTTT. The complete variable domain, with remaining parts taken from reference TRBV5-1 and TRBJ1-3, reads KAGVTQTPRYLIKTRGQQVTLSCSPISGHRSVSWYQQTPGQGLQFLFEYFSETQRNKGNFPGRFSGRQFSNSRSEMNVSTLELGDSALYLCASSSAGTSGNTIYFGEGSWLTVV.

The V call is TRBV29-1, the J call TRBJ1-5; 8 bases fit TRBD1. CDR3 length: 13 amino acids. Germline values: CDR1 SQVTM, CDR2 ANQGSEA. Trimming at V came to 5 bases and at J to 1 base, leaving 1 base not matched to a gene. For the CDR3, the DNA is TGCAGCGTTCGGACAGGGAGCAATCAGCCCCAGCATTTT. Encoded protein: CSVRTGSNQPQHF.

This clone has ten or more counts. The V call is TRBV5-1, the J call TRBJ2-1; TRBD2 matches 7 bases. There are 15 residues in the CDR3. The V and J ends lost 1 base and 10 bases, in that order; junction bases with no gene match: 11. Germline CDR1 reads SGHRS; CDR2 reads YFSETQ. Written as DNA, the CDR3 is TGCGCCAGCAGCTTGAGGGGCGGGAGTATTCCCGAGCAGTTCTTC. Protein sequence: CASSLRGGSIPEQFF.

Comments on this clone: Other nucleotide sequences in the sample specify the same CDR3. V is TRBV25-1 and J is TRBJ1-1; TRBD1 matches 7 bases. Looked up from germline, CDR1 is MGHDK and CDR2 is SYGVNS. With V trimmed by 7 bases and J by 4 bases, 0 bases remained unmatched. The CDR3 consists of 11 residues. CDR3: CASNRGTEAFF. The CDR3 DNA sequence: TGTGCCAGCAACAGGGGCACTGAAGCTTTCTTT.

A note on this clone: The same CDR3 is also encoded by other DNA sequences in this sample. The chain couples TRBV18 to TRBJ1-4; 11 bases map to TRBD1. This CDR3 region has 14 residues. With 3 bases clipped from V and 8 bases from J, the junction kept 2 bases outside the gene matches. Per germline, CDR1 KGHSH and CDR2 LQKENI. DNA for the CDR3: TGTGCCAGCTCACCCAGGGACAGGGGGGAAAAACTGTTTTTT. This gives the protein CASSPRDRGEKLFF.

This chain's CDR3 is CASSKSLATQRTEAFF. In DNA form, the CDR3 reads TGTGCCAGCAGTAAATCTTTAGCTACACAACGCACTGAAGCTTTCTTT. This chain links TRBV21-1 with TRBJ1-1. TRBV21-1 is annotated as a pseudogene. The CDR3 is 16 residues long.

V is TRBV20-1 and J is TRBJ2-3; 13 bases agree with TRBD2. The CDR3 has 16 residues. CDR1 is DFQATT and CDR2 is SNEGSKA in the germline V gene (reference sequence). V was clipped by 3 bases and J by 4 bases; unmatched bases: 7. The CDR3 nucleotides are TGCAGTGCTAGTCAACTAGCGGGAGGGCCTGCAGATACGCAGTATTTT. It yields the protein CSASQLAGGPADTQYF.

This chain joins TRBV19 and TRBJ1-5; D is ambiguous. V lost 6 bases to trimming and J lost 6 bases, with 15 bases between them. CDR1 is LNHDA and CDR2 is SQIVND in the germline V gene (reference sequence). This CDR3 is built from 14 residues. CDR3 nucleotide sequence: TGTGCCAGTAGCCAGATCTGGGAGAGTCAGCCCCAGCATTTT. Translating gives CASSQIWESQPQHF.

The chain combines TRBV11-2 with TRBJ2-7, with TRBD1 matching over 11 bases. The germline V gene encodes CDR1 SGHAT and CDR2 FQNNGV. This CDR3 spans 16 amino acids. The junction had 3 bases not matched to a gene; V was cut back by 0 bases and J by 2 bases. This CDR3 reads CASSLDGTGGAYEQYF. The CDR3 nucleotides are TGTGCCAGCAGCTTAGACGGGACAGGGGGTGCCTACGAGCAGTACTTC.

This chain joins TRBV30 and TRBJ1-6, with 7 bases lining up with TRBD1. The CDR3 is 13 residues long. Germline CDR1 and CDR2: GTSNPN and SVGIG (reference sequence). V lost 7 bases to trimming and J lost 5 bases; unmatched junction nucleotides: 5. Here the CDR3 DNA reads TGTGCCTTCGGGACAGATCATAATTCACCCCTCCACTTT. It specifies CAFGTDHNSPLHF.

The CDR3 loop reads CASRTGQGAGELFF. CDR3 coding DNA: TGTGCCAGCAGGACCGGGCAGGGGGCCGGGGAGCTGTTTTTT. The chain employs TRBV2 and TRBJ2-2; 7 bases fit TRBD1. The CDR3 sequence is 14 residues long. Germline CDR1 SNHLY, CDR2 FYNNEI. V lost 6 bases and J lost 6; bases outside the gene matches: 7.

This clone occurred a few times. The V call is TRBV19, the J call TRBJ2-7, with 9 bases lining up with TRBD2. This CDR3 is 13 amino acids long. CDR1 is LNHDA and CDR2 is SQIVND in the germline V gene (reference sequence). V dropped 6 bases and J dropped 4; count of bases not matched to a gene: 4. Here the CDR3 reads CASSGTSQYEQYF. The CDR3 DNA follows: TGTGCCAGTAGCGGGACTAGCCAATACGAGCAGTACTTC.

The V gene is TRBV19, the J gene TRBJ2-5, with 9 nucleotides matching TRBD1. Trimming cost V 3 bases and J 5 bases; bases outside gene matches: 7. Germline lookup yields CDR1 LNHDA and CDR2 SQIVND (reference sequence). This CDR3 has 15 amino acids. This CDR3 is CASSIGPTGGETQYF. CDR3 coding DNA: TGTGCCAGTAGTATTGGCCCGACAGGGGGTGAGACCCAGTACTTC.

V usage is TRBV15 and J usage is TRBJ2-3, with 10 bases identical to TRBD2. The CDR3 has 14 amino acids. Per germline, CDR1 LNHNV and CDR2 YYDKDF (reference sequence). Trimming cost V 8 bases and J 2 bases; bases outside gene matches: 4. DNA for the CDR3: TGTGCCACCCGACTAGCGGGCCACACAGATACGCAGTATTTT. Its translation: CATRLAGHTDTQYF.

The chain employs TRBV19 and TRBJ1-5; tentative D call: TRBD1 (5 bases). V gave up 6 bases and J gave up 6 bases, with 12 bases separating them. This CDR3 is built from 13 residues. Germline V gives CDR1 LNHDA, CDR2 SQIVND (reference sequence). CDR3 residues: CASRGGFVQPQHF. The CDR3 DNA sequence: TGTGCCAGTAGGGGGGGGTTTGTTCAGCCCCAGCATTTT.

The CDR3 bases are TGTGCCAGAAGCGCGCTAGCGGGAGGGCCCTCTGGGGCCAACGTCCTGACTTTC. This gives the protein CARSALAGGPSGANVLTF. The gene calls are TRBV5-3 and TRBJ2-6; 12 positions agree with TRBD2. TRBV5-3 is flagged as an ORF with uncertain function. The length of the CDR3 is 18 residues. V lost 4 bases, J lost 0 bases, and 5 bases stayed unmatched.

The genes are TRBV9 and TRBJ2-1, with TRBD2 identical over 11 bases. Trimming cost V 4 bases and J 13 bases; bases outside gene matches: 13. Germline V CDR1 and CDR2: SGDLS, YYNGEE. This CDR3 has 15 amino acids. The CDR3 DNA follows: TGTGCCAGCAGCCCTCCGGGACTAGCGGCTCTTAGACAGTTCTTC. It yields the protein CASSPPGLAALRQFF.

This clone occurred a few times. The chain carries TRBV29-1 and TRBJ2-7; D gene ambiguous. This CDR3 has 11 residues. The V and J ends lost 5 bases and 3 bases respectively, with 8 bases between them. Germline-derived CDR1 and CDR2 are SQVTM and ANQGSEA. CDR3 in DNA: TGCAGCGTTACCCACAACTACGAGCAGTACTTC. The encoded protein is CSVTHNYEQYF.